This is a list of T cell receptor beta chains from one sample in a study of control samples from healthy donors and cancer patients. Method: immunoSEQ multiplex PCR; TCRdb's copy keeps in-frame clones and lacks some. The table records fewer than 300,000 clones, roughly 80% of them present only once. The sequenced sample consisted of PBMCs. These receptors all come from a woman aged 55-70 years with lung cancer. Both conserved end residues are part of each CDR3. The D gene is left open where the match is weak. Clone size is shown for a subset of rows, as once, few, many or a class of expanded clone.

TRBD2,-,TRBJ2-2,TRBV9,CASSVGLAGNTGELFF,TGTGCCAGCAGCGTAGGGCTAGCGGGGAACACCGGGGAGCTGTTTTTT
-,once,TRBJ1-5,TRBV7-2,CASSSRMGQAGQPQHF,TGTGCCAGCAGCTCGAGGATGGGGCAGGCCGGACAGCCCCAGCATTTT
-,-,TRBJ1-1,TRBV7-3,CASSLAVGAEAFF,TGTGCCAGCAGCTTAGCGGTTGGGGCAGAAGCTTTCTTT
-,-,TRBJ1-2,TRBV28,CASRPPPNGGYGYTF,TGTGCCAGCAGACCCCCCCCGAACGGTGGCTATGGCTACACCTTC
TRBD1,few,TRBJ2-3,TRBV4-2,CASSSGQGGTDTQYF,TGTGCCAGCAGCTCGGGACAGGGAGGGACAGATACGCAGTATTTT
-,-,TRBJ2-5,TRBV15,CATSRARTLNQETQYF,TGTGCCACCAGCAGGGCTCGGACACTTAACCAAGAGACCCAGTACTTC
TRBD1,-,TRBJ2-7,TRBV10-1,CASSPGTGFYEQYF,TGCGCCAGCAGTCCCGGGACAGGCTTTTACGAGCAGTACTTC
TRBD1,-,TRBJ2-7,TRBV27,CASSSRDSAYEQYF,TGTGCCAGCAGTAGCCGGGACAGTGCCTACGAGCAGTACTTC
-,-,TRBJ2-4,TRBV7-2,CASSRPAEYIQYF,TGTGCCAGCAGCCGTCCGGCGGAATACATTCAGTACTTC
-,-,TRBJ1-1,TRBV2,CASSGRGVNTEAFF,TGTGCCAGCAGCGGGAGGGGGGTGAACACTGAAGCTTTCTTT
-,-,TRBJ2-1,TRBV6-2/TRBV6-3,CASSYGSVGTRGNEQFF,TGTGCCAGCAGTTACGGGTCGGTAGGGACAAGGGGCAATGAGCAGTTCTTC
-,-,TRBJ2-5,TRBV29-1,CSAAGTGRETQYF,TGCAGCGCCGCCGGGACCGGTCGGGAGACCCAGTACTTC
TRBD1,-,TRBJ1-3,TRBV6-5,CASSYNDRVSGNTIYF,TGTGCCAGCAGTTACAATGACAGGGTGTCTGGAAACACCATATATTTT
-,once,TRBJ2-5,TRBV19,CASSMPGRQETQYF,TGTGCCAGTAGTATGCCGGGCCGACAAGAGACCCAGTACTTC
-,-,TRBJ1-5,TRBV3-1/TRBV3-2,CASSQDSRDWQPQHF,TGTGCCAGCAGCCAAGACTCCAGGGATTGGCAGCCCCAGCATTTT
-,-,TRBJ2-3,TRBV12-5,CASGFAGSGIAQYF,TGTGCTAGTGGTTTCGCGGGGTCCGGAATAGCGCAGTATTTT
-,few,TRBJ2-1,TRBV7-3,CASSTPGLRAYNEQFF,TGTGCCAGCAGCACGCCGGGACTTCGTGCCTACAATGAGCAGTTCTTC
TRBD2,few,TRBJ2-5,TRBV3-1/TRBV3-2,CASSQGSGGALQTQYF,TGTGCCAGCAGCCAAGGTAGCGGGGGGGCACTCCAGACCCAGTACTTC
-,-,TRBJ2-5,TRBV18,CASSPVSGGKKETQYF,TGTGCCAGCTCACCCGTATCCGGCGGGAAAAAAGAGACCCAGTACTTC
TRBD1,few,TRBJ2-2,TRBV19,CASTPLTGGGGELFF,TGTGCCAGTACCCCATTGACAGGGGGGGGCGGGGAGCTGTTTTTT